Sequencing of this T cell receptor beta chain was carried out in a study of blood T cells in healthy people across ages. General observations from the study: Among T cells, TCR beta diversity per million cells dropped roughly linearly as age rose.

Next came a second PCR, run for about 7 to 12 cycles, which used a sample-barcoded 5' primer along with a J-beta primer mix. The template-switch adaptor was a 5' adaptor with 12 random nucleotides. It tagged each cDNA molecule. TCRdb itself ran the 5' RACE reads through MiXCR, one entry per CDR3 protein. The sample holds over 1.5 million distinct CDR3 sequences, roughly 52% seen once. In regard to this clonotype: Its specificity is unknown.

This CDR3 contains 16 residues. Per germline, CDR1 KGHSH and CDR2 LQKENI. Caucasian individuals from Russia who were healthy and aged roughly 6 to 95 acted as donors. This clonotype was sampled from a woman in her 40s in good health. The sequencing sample was made of blood. The rearrangement joins TRBV18 to TRBJ2-1; D is unclear. The last part of the DNA fits TRBJ2-7 better; the J call may be wrong. The CDR3 coding sequence is TGTGCAACCTCACCACTGGGTCAGAGTCCATACAATGAGCAGTACTTC. It encodes CATSPLGQSPYNEQYF.